These 25 T cell receptor beta chains were sequenced from one sample in a study of T cells in Graves' hyperthyroidism and ophthalmopathy. It was RNA transcripts that yielded the amplified TCR beta CDR3 regions. Primed by the HTBI set, a first-round RT-PCR was run on the TCR CDR3. One entry per CDR3 protein, called by TCRdb with MiXCR from the multiplex PCR reads. The sample has about 300,000 distinct CDR3 sequences; around 15% are singletons. The specimen was blood. These receptors all stem from a woman in her thirties or forties with Graves' hyperthyroidism.

At least ten counts were recorded for this clonotype. The chain is built from TRBV11-2 and TRBJ1-2; 7 bases are a match to TRBD1. Germline loops: CDR1 SGHAT, CDR2 FQNNGV. V dropped 3 bases and J dropped 7; count of bases not matched to a gene: 11. The CDR3 length is 15 residues. Written as DNA, the CDR3 is TGTGCCAGCAGCTTGGAACAGGGGAGGTTTACTGGCTACACCTTC. Its translation is CASSLEQGRFTGYTF.

At least ten counts were recorded for this clonotype. CDR3 sequence reads: CASSDSPQGPSNQPQHF. As DNA, the CDR3 is TGTGCCAGCAGTGACTCCCCACAGGGGCCCTCCAATCAGCCCCAGCATTTT. The chain links TRBV6-1 to TRBJ1-5; 7 positions agree with TRBD1. Germline lookup yields CDR1 MNHNS and CDR2 SASEGT. The CDR3 spans 17 residues. Trimming took 3 bases from V and 3 from J; bases not matched to a gene: 11.

Ten or more counts support this clonotype. Relative to the germline gene, one junction end is altered; a read error may explain this. This chain joins TRBV28 and TRBJ2-5; 10 bases are shared with TRBD1. Per the germline V gene, CDR1 is MDHEN and CDR2 is SYDVKM. The CDR3 length is 15 residues. CDR3 nucleotides: TGTGCTAGCAGCCCCGGACAGGGGGGAAAAGAGACCCAGTACTTC. Translated: CASSPGQGGKETQYF.

Many counts were recorded for this clonotype. This chain connects TRBV24-1 to TRBJ2-1, with a possible D match to TRBD2 (5 bases). This CDR3 has 17 amino acids. CDR1 and CDR2 (germline): KGHDR, SFDVKD. The V end lost 4 bases, the J end lost 0 bases, and 15 bases lay between the germline ends. CDR3 in amino acids: CATSDLEGFGSYNEQFF. For the CDR3, the DNA is TGTGCCACCAGTGACCTTGAGGGATTTGGCTCCTACAATGAGCAGTTCTTC.

The chain has TRBV29-1 and TRBJ2-1; possible D gene TRBD1, 7 bases. CDR3 length: 16 amino acids. V lost 3 bases and J 9 bases, leaving 24 bases between the germline ends. CDR1 is SQVTM and CDR2 is ANQGSEA in the germline V gene. The CDR3: CSVDKYGRGAVVEQFF. CDR3 nucleotide sequence: TGCAGCGTTGATAAGTACGGCAGGGGGGCCGTGGTTGAGCAGTTCTTC.

Ten or more counts support this clonotype. J is TRBJ1-1 and V is TRBV20-1, with 10 bases lining up with TRBD1. J lost 6 bases, V lost 6 bases, and 10 bases had no gene match. CDR1 and CDR2 from the germline V gene are DFQATT and SNEGSKA (reference sequence). This CDR3 spans 14 amino acids. DNA for the CDR3: TGCAGTGCAAACGACAGGGGGCATGTCGCTGAAGCTTTCTTT. It codes for CSANDRGHVAEAFF.

A remark on this clonotype: One base away lies a much larger clone, so this may be a sequencing read error. The V gene is TRBV6-9, the J gene TRBJ2-1; D remains ambiguous. Germline assignment: CDR1 MNHGY and CDR2 SVAAGI. V lost 8 bases, J lost 3 bases, and 8 bases lay in between. CDR3 length equals 12 residues. CDR3 sequence: CASGSNYNEQFF. The CDR3 DNA is TGTGCCAGCGGTTCCAACTACAATGAGCAGTTCTTC.

This sequence joins TRBV12-3 or TRBV12-4 and TRBJ2-7; 11 bases match TRBD2. The trim removed 7 bases at V and 2 bases at J, leaving 16 bases unmatched. CDR3 length equals 18 residues. CDR3 region: CASNPDYTGTSGPYEQYF. The CDR3 nucleotides are TGTGCCAGCAACCCCGACTACACCGGGACTAGCGGCCCCTACGAGCAGTACTTC.

Regarding this clonotype: This could be a read error, since a much larger clone is one nucleotide away. The J gene is TRBJ1-1, the V gene TRBV28, with 8 bases fitting TRBD1. V dropped 6 bases and J dropped 5; count of bases not matched to a gene: 20. In germline, CDR1 is MDHEN, CDR2 SYDVKM. This CDR3 is 18 amino acids long. This chain's CDR3 is CASRYSFKTGVKSTEAFF. The CDR3 DNA sequence: TGTGCCAGCAGATACTCTTTTAAGACAGGGGTGAAATCAACTGAAGCTTTCTTT.

This clonotype was picked up many times. The chain carries TRBV19 and TRBJ1-5, with D hard to call. The CDR3 sequence is 15 residues long. V lost 3 bases and J 2 bases, leaving 11 bases between the germline ends. In germline, CDR1 is LNHDA, CDR2 SQIVND (reference sequence). This CDR3 reads CASSISTAGNQPQHF. Written as DNA, the CDR3 is TGTGCCAGTAGTATCAGTACAGCTGGCAATCAGCCCCAGCATTTT. The full variable domain, rest sourced from reference TRBV19 and TRBJ1-5, is DGGITQSPKYLFRKEGQNVTLSCEQNLNHDAMYWYRQDPGQGLRLIYYSQIVNDFQKGDIAEGYSVSREKKESFPLTVTSAQKNPTAFYLCASSISTAGNQPQHFGDGTRLSIL.

The rearrangement joins TRBV11-3 to TRBJ2-7, with 7 bases that match TRBD2. CDR3 length: 15 amino acids. Germline values: CDR1 SGHNT, CDR2 YENEEA. V shed 5 bases, J shed 7 bases, and the junction held 14 bases outside the gene matches. The CDR3, as DNA: TGTGCCAGCAGCCAAGAGTCGGGAGGTTTCGGAGAGCAGTACTTC. This codes for CASSQESGGFGEQYF.

At least ten counts were recorded for this clonotype. The chain links TRBV20-1 to TRBJ2-5, with 9 bases matching TRBD2. J was trimmed by 5 bases and V by 6 bases; bases with no gene match: 7. CDR3 length: 13 residues. CDR1 is DFQATT, CDR2 SNEGSKA, per germline (reference sequence). The CDR3 coding sequence is TGCAGTGCCCCGGGACTAGCCGTGGAGACCCAGTACTTC. Translation gives CSAPGLAVETQYF.

This chain uses TRBV24-1 with TRBJ2-1, with D perhaps given as TRBD1 or TRBD2 (6 bases each). Germline V gene lookup returns CDR1 KGHDR and CDR2 SFDVKD. This CDR3 comprises 17 residues. The germline V and J ends were trimmed by 3 bases and 3 bases, with 17 bases remaining between them. CDR3 in DNA: TGTGCCACCAGTGATGGGGCCGGAGGGGGAAACTACAATGAGCAGTTCTTC. This sequence encodes CATSDGAGGGNYNEQFF.

This chain links TRBV27 with TRBJ2-5; 9 bases agree with TRBD2. CDR1 is MNHEY, CDR2 SMNVEV, per germline (reference sequence). This CDR3 has 17 residues. With 7 bases clipped from V and 5 bases from J, the junction kept 17 bases outside the gene matches. The CDR3 region is CASISRRGSGRGETQYF. The DNA of the CDR3 is TGTGCCAGCATTAGCCGTCGGGGTAGCGGGAGAGGCGAGACCCAGTACTTC.

Many counts were recorded for this clonotype. The rearrangement joins TRBV20-1 to TRBJ2-1, with D tentatively TRBD1 (5 bases). The CDR3 covers 15 residues. Trimming cost V 2 bases and J 3 bases, with 14 bases left between them. Germline V gene sequence: CDR1 DFQATT, CDR2 SNEGSKA (reference sequence). The CDR3 region is CSARTPGLDYNEQFF. The DNA of the CDR3 is TGCAGTGCTAGAACTCCAGGGTTGGACTACAATGAGCAGTTCTTC.

This clonotype was counted many times. V gene TRBV6-2 or TRBV6-3 combines with J gene TRBJ2-1; D is tentatively TRBD1 or TRBD2 (5 bases each). Germline CDR1 MNHEY, CDR2 SVGEGT. The CDR3 length is 15 residues. V was pared by 3 bases and J by 5 bases, with 14 bases between. The CDR3 spells CASSYESGTDNEQFF. The CDR3 coding sequence is TGTGCCAGCAGTTATGAGTCTGGGACCGACAATGAGCAGTTCTTC.

This clonotype has a handful of counts. As DNA, the CDR3 is TGTGCCACCAGTGATGGTCCTGTTGGCACCATATATTTT. Translation: CATSDGPVGTIYF. This chain joins TRBV24-1 and TRBJ1-3; D remains ambiguous. Germline values: CDR1 KGHDR, CDR2 SFDVKD. V lost 3 bases, J lost 9 bases, and 11 bases lay in between. The CDR3 length is 13 residues.

This clonotype has ten or more counts. The chain links TRBV5-1 to TRBJ1-1; possible D gene TRBD1, 5 bases. Trimming took off 7 bases at V and 0 bases at J, with 7 bases between the two ends. Germline CDR1 is SGHRS and CDR2 is YFSETQ. This CDR3 contains 12 residues. The CDR3 protein is CASGAVNTEAFF. The CDR3, as DNA: TGCGCCAGCGGGGCCGTGAACACTGAAGCTTTCTTT.

This clonotype was observed at least ten times. The V call is TRBV7-9, the J call TRBJ1-2; unclear D gene. CDR1 and CDR2 from the germline V gene are SEHNR and FQNEAQ (reference sequence). The CDR3 spans 16 residues. V shed 2 bases and J shed 1 base, with 14 bases lying between them. The CDR3 region has the DNA TGTGCCAGCAGCTTAACATTAGAGGACCATAACTATGGCTACACCTTC. Amino acids: CASSLTLEDHNYGYTF. Full variable domain (missing parts from reference TRBV7-9 and TRBJ1-2): DTGVSQNPRHKITKRGQNVTFRCDPISEHNRLYWYRQTLGQGPEFLTYFQNEAQLEKSRLLSDRFSAERPKGSFSTLEIQRTEQGDSAMYLCASSLTLEDHNYGYTFGSGTRLTVV.

J is TRBJ1-6 and V is TRBV5-6, with D tentatively TRBD1 (5 bases). Germline V gene lookup returns CDR1 SGHDT and CDR2 YYEEEE. Trimming pared 1 base from V and 10 bases from J, leaving 12 bases between. The CDR3 spans 14 residues. The CDR3 DNA is TGTGCCAGCAGCTTGACGGCAGGGAAATCACCCCTCCACTTT. It is translated as CASSLTAGKSPLHF.

This clonotype occurred a few times. The J gene is TRBJ2-1, the V gene TRBV24-1; TRBD1 aligns across 7 bases. This CDR3 spans 15 amino acids. Germline CDR1 is KGHDR and CDR2 is SFDVKD. V was pared by 3 bases and J by 4 bases, with 5 bases of the junction left unmatched. CDR3 bases: TGTGCCACCAGTGATGAAGGGGGCGCTTACAATGAGCAGTTCTTC. This sequence encodes CATSDEGGAYNEQFF.

This chain links TRBV19 with TRBJ2-1; no firm D call. Germline CDR1 reads LNHDA; CDR2 reads SQIVND (reference sequence). V was trimmed by 3 bases and J by 10 bases, leaving 4 bases between them. The CDR3 loop spans 10 amino acids. The CDR3 DNA reads TGTGCCAGTAGTATTAAGGAGCAGTTCTTC. It specifies CASSIKEQFF.

The chain carries TRBV19 and TRBJ2-3; D unclear. Looked up from germline, CDR1 is LNHDA and CDR2 is SQIVND (reference sequence). The CDR3 has 13 amino acids. V lost 0 bases and J lost 2, with 3 bases in between. Here the CDR3 DNA reads TGTGCCAGTAGTATAGATTTCACAGATACGCAGTATTTT. Its protein product is CASSIDFTDTQYF.

This chain uses TRBV15 with TRBJ2-5; D not resolved. The germline V gene has CDR1 LNHNV and CDR2 YYDKDF (reference sequence). The CDR3 sequence is 11 residues long. Trimming removed 1 base from V and 4 bases from J, with 1 base in between. The CDR3 region is CATSRGETQYF. CDR3 in DNA: TGTGCCACCAGCAGAGGAGAGACCCAGTACTTC. Looking up the rest from reference TRBV15 and TRBJ2-5 gives the full variable domain: DAMVIQNPRYQVTQFGKPVTLSCSQTLNHNVMYWYQQKSSQAPKLLFHYYDKDFNNEADTPDNFQSRRPNTSFCFLDIRSPGLGDTAMYLCATSRGETQYFGPGTRLLVL.

This clonotype was seen more than once but under ten times. The V gene is TRBV28, the J gene TRBJ1-6; D gene ambiguous. Trimming stripped 5 bases from V and 0 bases from J, with 20 bases between. Per germline, CDR1 MDHEN and CDR2 SYDVKM. CDR3 length: 19 amino acids. CDR3 DNA: TGTGCCAGCAGTCAAAGGGTCCAGCACTGGAGCTCCTATAATTCACCCCTCCACTTT. Protein: CASSQRVQHWSSYNSPLHF. The full variable domain, with the rest looked up from reference TRBV28 and TRBJ1-6, is DVKVTQSSRYLVKRTGEKVFLECVQDMDHENMFWYRQDPGLGLRLIYFSYDVKMKEKGDIPEGYSVSREKKERFSLILESASTNQTSMYLCASSQRVQHWSSYNSPLHFGNGTRLTVT.